The 14 T cell receptor beta chains listed next were all sequenced from one sample in a study of blood T cell repertoires in COVID-19. The repertoire was sequenced with immunoSEQ multiplex PCR; TCRdb's copy has only in-frame clones and lacks some. This table holds about 120,000 clones, approximately 80% found once. Material for sequencing was peripheral blood. Every receptor here comes from a human donor in a cohort sampled during active COVID-19.

The chain combines TRBV23-1 with TRBJ1-2, with 11 bases fitting TRBD1. TRBV23-1 is noted as an ORF with a role that remains uncertain. V was clipped by 7 bases and J by 8 bases; unmatched bases: 3. The CDR3 has 12 amino acids. In DNA, the CDR3 is TGCGCCAGCAAGGGACAGGGGGGAGGCTACACCTTC. Amino acids: CASKGQGGGYTF.

This clone was seen a handful of times. The J gene is TRBJ2-7, the V gene TRBV9, with D perhaps TRBD2 (6 bases). CDR3 length equals 16 residues. From germline, CDR1 is SGDLS and CDR2 YYNGEE. V lost 2 bases to trimming and J lost 6 bases, with 21 bases between them. CDR3 sequence reads: CASSVAGTLGVAEQYF. The CDR3 DNA follows: TGTGCCAGCAGCGTCGCCGGGACTTTGGGGGTCGCCGAGCAGTACTTC.

The genes are TRBV2 and TRBJ1-1; TRBD1 matches at 8 bases. With 4 bases clipped from V and 3 bases from J, the junction kept 13 bases outside the gene matches. The V gene's germline CDR1 is SNHLY and CDR2 FYNNEI. This CDR3 comprises 17 residues. The CDR3 nucleotides read TGTGCCAGCAGTGTCCTACAGGGGGTACCCCTGGACACTGAAGCTTTCTTT. Amino acid sequence: CASSVLQGVPLDTEAFF.

This clone appeared a single time. The chain employs TRBV2 and TRBJ2-7; TRBD1 matches at 10 bases. The CDR3 totals 13 residues. Trimming removed 8 bases from V and 6 bases from J; junction bases left unmatched: 7. The germline gives CDR1 SNHLY, CDR2 FYNNEI. The CDR3 is CASSGTGASEQYF. Written as DNA, the CDR3 is TGTGCCAGCTCAGGGACAGGGGCGAGCGAGCAGTACTTC.

V is TRBV4-2 and J is TRBJ2-7; TRBD2 matches 10 bases. The germline V gene has CDR1 LGHNA and CDR2 YNFKEQ. The CDR3 is made up of 15 amino acids. The V segment lost 0 bases and the J segment 3 bases; nucleotides outside the gene matches: 2. CDR3: CASSQDRTSGYEQYF. DNA for the CDR3: TGTGCCAGCAGCCAAGACAGGACTAGCGGCTACGAGCAGTACTTC.

This clone appeared a single time. The chain joins TRBV5-1 to TRBJ2-5; 11 bases line up with TRBD2. The CDR3 is made up of 16 amino acids. The germline V gene has CDR1 SGHRS and CDR2 YFSETQ. The ends lost 0 bases at V and 0 bases at J; junction bases unmatched: 1. The CDR3, as DNA: TGCGCCAGCAGCTTGGGACTAGCGGGGTACCAAGAGACCCAGTACTTC. Translated: CASSLGLAGYQETQYF.

The CDR3 loop is CASSDLTGRNIEQYF. The CDR3, as DNA: TGTGCCAGCAGCGACCTGACAGGGAGGAACATCGAGCAGTACTTC. This chain uses TRBV2 with TRBJ2-7; possible D gene TRBD1, 7 bases. Trimming removed 6 bases from V and 6 bases from J, with 21 bases in between. Germline assignment: CDR1 SNHLY and CDR2 FYNNEI. CDR3 length equals 15 residues.

The V call is TRBV9, the J call TRBJ2-7, with 7 nucleotides matching TRBD2. V was pared by 2 bases and J by 0 bases, with 2 bases of the junction left unmatched. CDR1 is SGDLS and CDR2 is YYNGEE in the germline V gene. The CDR3 has 14 amino acids. The CDR3 loop reads CASSVGTNSYEQYF. The DNA of the CDR3 is TGTGCCAGCAGCGTGGGGACTAACTCCTACGAGCAGTACTTC.

The chain uses TRBV30 and TRBJ2-7; 8 nucleotides align to TRBD1. This CDR3 region has 13 residues. After removal of 1 base from V and 3 bases from J, the junction contained 2 bases not matched to a gene. The V gene's germline CDR1 is GTSNPN and CDR2 SVGIG (reference sequence). The CDR3 region has the DNA TGTGCCTGGAGTGCGGACAGGGACTACGAGCAGTACTTC. Its translation: CAWSADRDYEQYF.

CDR3 nucleotide sequence: TGTGCCAGCAGCTTGGGGGGGGATAGGACCCAGTACTTC. The encoded protein is CASSLGGDRTQYF. This chain uses TRBV7-2 with TRBJ2-5; 7 bases line up with TRBD2. The CDR3 is made up of 13 amino acids. V dropped 3 bases and J dropped 7; count of bases not matched to a gene: 5. From germline, CDR1 is SGHTA and CDR2 FQGNSA. Together with reference TRBV7-2 and TRBJ2-5, the CDR3 gives the full variable domain: GAGVSQSPSNKVTEKGKDVELRCDPISGHTALYWYRQSLGQGLEFLIYFQGNSAPDKSGLPSDRFSAERTGGSVSTLTIQRTQQEDSAVYLCASSLGGDRTQYFGPGTRLLVL.

The chain links TRBV29-1 to TRBJ1-2; 7 bases are shared with TRBD1. V was clipped by 5 bases and J by 7 bases; unmatched bases: 4. The CDR3 contains 11 residues. CDR1 SQVTM and CDR2 ANQGSEA come from the germline V gene. CDR3 bases: TGCAGCGTTCGGTCAGGGGGTGGCTACACCTTC. Amino acid sequence: CSVRSGGGYTF.

This chain connects TRBV5-1 to TRBJ2-7; TRBD1 matches at 10 bases. The J segment lost 3 bases and the V segment lost 0 bases, leaving 6 bases of the junction unmatched. Germline V gene sequence: CDR1 SGHRS, CDR2 YFSETQ. There are 16 residues in the CDR3. The CDR3 sequence: CASSLESGQGYYEQYF. The CDR3 DNA follows: TGCGCCAGCAGCTTGGAATCGGGACAGGGGTACTACGAGCAGTACTTC.

The V and J genes are TRBV5-5 and TRBJ2-7; TRBD1 is a possible D gene (6 bases). The V end was cut by 0 bases, the J end by 4 bases, with 8 bases between. Germline-derived CDR1 and CDR2 are SGHKS and YYEKEE (reference sequence). The CDR3 is 13 residues long. Here the CDR3 reads CASSLVGQYEQYF. CDR3 bases: TGTGCCAGCAGCTTGGTCGGACAGTACGAGCAGTACTTC.

This sequence joins TRBV6-1 and TRBJ2-7; 7 positions match TRBD1. Germline CDR1 and CDR2: MNHNS and SASEGT. The CDR3 length is 15 residues. V lost 2 bases to trimming and J lost 4 bases; unmatched junction nucleotides: 8. This CDR3 reads CASSEPMGQPYEQYF. CDR3 nucleotides: TGTGCCAGCAGTGAACCAATGGGACAGCCATACGAGCAGTACTTC.